This passage covers 12 T cell receptor beta chains from one sample sequenced in a study of CD8+ T cells in alopecia areata. Isolated RNA was reverse transcribed into cDNA used as the sequencing template. TCRdb's copy holds only in-frame clones and misses some; the assay was immunoSEQ multiplex PCR. The table has roughly 250,000 clones, under 70% seen once. The sequenced sample was CD4+ T cells sorted from blood, obtained at week 0. Every receptor here comes from a human donor with alopecia areata.

The sample holds one count of this clone. The CDR3 nucleotides read TGTGCCAGCCTACCCCTACCCGGGGTTCACTATGGCTACACCTTC. Amino acids: CASLPLPGVHYGYTF. V gene TRBV7-2 combines with J gene TRBJ1-2; D remains ambiguous. Germline loops: CDR1 SGHTA, CDR2 FQGNSA. The CDR3 spans 15 residues. V dropped 8 bases and J dropped 3 bases, with 19 bases sitting between them.

This chain uses TRBV20-1 with TRBJ2-7; D ambiguous. CDR3 length equals 11 residues. Trimming pared 2 bases from V and 5 bases from J, leaving 7 bases between. Germline V CDR1 and CDR2: DFQATT, SNEGSKA (reference sequence). The CDR3 loop is CSARKGDEQYF. As DNA, the CDR3 is TGCAGTGCTAGAAAGGGTGACGAGCAGTACTTC.

V gene TRBV19 combines with J gene TRBJ2-1, with TRBD1 matching over 7 bases. J lost 3 bases, V lost 7 bases, and 12 bases had no gene match. The germline gives CDR1 LNHDA, CDR2 SQIVND (reference sequence). The length of the CDR3 is 16 residues. In nucleotides, the CDR3 is TGTGCCAGTACCCCTACAGGGACAGTGAACTACAATGAGCAGTTCTTC. Protein sequence: CASTPTGTVNYNEQFF.

Concerning this clone itself: Other nucleotide sequences from this sample produce the same CDR3. The chain employs TRBV9 and TRBJ2-5; 12 nucleotides match TRBD2. CDR3 length equals 14 residues. Trimming at V came to 2 bases and at J to 5 bases, leaving 1 base not matched to a gene. Germline V gives CDR1 SGDLS, CDR2 YYNGEE. This CDR3 reads CASSVGTSGETQYF. Written as DNA, the CDR3 is TGTGCCAGCAGCGTTGGGACTAGCGGGGAGACCCAGTACTTC.

The rearrangement joins TRBV29-1 to TRBJ2-4; 11 bases fit TRBD2. J was trimmed by 0 bases and V by 2 bases; bases with no gene match: 3. The CDR3 loop spans 16 amino acids. Per the germline V gene, CDR1 is SQVTM and CDR2 is ANQGSEA. CDR3 sequence: CSVERLAGIAKNIQYF. For the CDR3, the DNA is TGCAGCGTTGAAAGACTAGCGGGGATAGCCAAAAACATTCAGTACTTC.

This clone was seen more than once but under ten times. The J gene is TRBJ2-1, the V gene TRBV29-1, with D unclear. Deletions cut 3 bases from V and 7 bases from J, with 13 bases between. CDR1 is SQVTM, CDR2 ANQGSEA, per germline. CDR3 length: 13 amino acids. This chain's CDR3 is CSVDGYPLNEQFF. CDR3 sequence (DNA): TGCAGCGTTGACGGCTACCCGCTGAATGAGCAGTTCTTC.

Worth noting for this clone: In the same sample, other DNA sequences code for this CDR3. This chain joins TRBV30 and TRBJ1-2; no clear D gene. The length of the CDR3 is 11 residues. CDR1 is GTSNPN and CDR2 is SVGIG in the germline V gene (reference sequence). V was pared by 0 bases and J by 8 bases, with 7 bases between. The CDR3 is CAWSVRRGYTF. Written as DNA, the CDR3 is TGTGCCTGGAGTGTACGGAGGGGCTACACCTTC.

The V gene is TRBV29-1, the J gene TRBJ1-1; maybe TRBD1 (6 bases). CDR3 length equals 14 residues. CDR1 SQVTM and CDR2 ANQGSEA come from the germline V gene. The V and J ends lost 7 bases and 0 bases respectively, with 15 bases between them. The CDR3 loop is CSAQKGHMNTEAFF. The CDR3 nucleotides read TGCAGCGCCCAGAAGGGACACATGAACACTGAAGCTTTCTTT.

The chain couples TRBV7-2 to TRBJ2-1; 10 positions match TRBD2. The ends lost 5 bases at V and 7 bases at J; junction bases unmatched: 8. The CDR3 has 15 amino acids. From germline, CDR1 is SGHTA and CDR2 FQGNSA. The CDR3 region is CASSMSGGAGNEQFF. CDR3 DNA sequence: TGTGCCAGCAGCATGAGCGGGGGGGCCGGGAATGAGCAGTTCTTC.

Comment on this clone: Within the sample, other DNA sequences also encode this same CDR3. The chain is built from TRBV5-1 and TRBJ2-7, with a tentative D call TRBD1 (6 bases). The length of the CDR3 is 13 residues. V was cut by 4 bases and J by 0 bases, with 8 bases left in between. Germline V gene sequence: CDR1 SGHRS, CDR2 YFSETQ. The CDR3, as DNA: TGCGCCAGCAGCCGGGACAACTCCTACGAGCAGTACTTC. Translation gives CASSRDNSYEQYF.

The rearrangement links TRBV6-5 to TRBJ1-5; TRBD1 might be the D (5 bases). The CDR3 is 13 amino acids. The germline V gene encodes CDR1 MNHEY and CDR2 SVGAGI. V was clipped by 8 bases and J by 0 bases, with 8 bases between them. The CDR3, as DNA: TGTGCCAGCGGGACCGCTAGCAATCAGCCCCAGCATTTT. The encoded protein is CASGTASNQPQHF.

This clone has more than one count but fewer than ten. The chain is built from TRBV25-1 and TRBJ2-5; a possible D gene is TRBD2 (7 bases). CDR3 size: 13 residues. V shed 8 bases and J shed 4 bases, with 14 bases lying between them. Germline lookup yields CDR1 MGHDK and CDR2 SYGVNS. CDR3 region: CASGRGAVETQYF. CDR3 sequence (DNA): TGTGCCAGCGGCCGGGGGGCGGTAGAGACCCAGTACTTC.